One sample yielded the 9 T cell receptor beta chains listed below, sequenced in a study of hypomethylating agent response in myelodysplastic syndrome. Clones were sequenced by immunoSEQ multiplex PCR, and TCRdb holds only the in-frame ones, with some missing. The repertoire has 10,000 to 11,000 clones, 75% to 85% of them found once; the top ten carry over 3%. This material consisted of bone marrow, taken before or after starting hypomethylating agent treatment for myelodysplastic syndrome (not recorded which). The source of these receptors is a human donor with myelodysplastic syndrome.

The CDR3 reads CAISESDVTGGAGELFF. The CDR3 region has the DNA TGTGCCATCAGTGAGTCGGATGTGACAGGGGGAGCCGGGGAGCTGTTTTTT. V is TRBV10-3 and J is TRBJ2-2; TRBD1 agrees at 9 bases. CDR1 is ENHRY, CDR2 SYGVKD, per germline. V lost 0 bases and J lost 6; bases outside the gene matches: 8. The CDR3 is 17 amino acids.

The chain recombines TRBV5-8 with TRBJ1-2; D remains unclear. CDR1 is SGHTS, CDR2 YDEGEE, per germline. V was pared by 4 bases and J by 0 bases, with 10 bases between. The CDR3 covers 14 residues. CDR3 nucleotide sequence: TGTGCCAGCAGCCGGGAGGTTTCTAACTATGGCTACACCTTC. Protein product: CASSREVSNYGYTF.

This chain's CDR3 is CASSQRGLYEQYF. The CDR3 DNA reads TGCGCCAGCAGCCAAAGGGGGCTTTACGAGCAGTACTTC. The chain uses TRBV4-1 and TRBJ2-7, with TRBD1 identical over 7 bases. The length of the CDR3 is 13 residues. Germline V gives CDR1 MGHRA, CDR2 YSYEKL. The trim removed 2 bases at V and 4 bases at J, leaving 2 bases unmatched.

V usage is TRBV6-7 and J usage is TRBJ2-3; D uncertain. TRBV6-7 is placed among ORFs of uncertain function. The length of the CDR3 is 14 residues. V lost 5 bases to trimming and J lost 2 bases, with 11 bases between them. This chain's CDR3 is CASSPGPDTDTQYF. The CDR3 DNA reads TGTGCCAGCAGTCCAGGACCAGACACAGATACGCAGTATTTT.

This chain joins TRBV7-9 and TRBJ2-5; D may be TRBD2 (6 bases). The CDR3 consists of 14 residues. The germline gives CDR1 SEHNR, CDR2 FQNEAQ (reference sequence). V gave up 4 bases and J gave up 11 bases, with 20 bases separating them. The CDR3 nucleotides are TGTGCCAGCAGCTCAGTAACTAGCAAGCCCCAGCAGTACTTC. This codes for CASSSVTSKPQQYF.

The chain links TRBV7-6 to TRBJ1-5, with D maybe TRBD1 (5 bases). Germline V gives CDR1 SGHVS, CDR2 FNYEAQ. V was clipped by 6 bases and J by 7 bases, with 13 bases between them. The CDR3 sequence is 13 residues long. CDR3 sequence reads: CASSPTEGQPQHF. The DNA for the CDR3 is TGTGCCAGCAGTCCTACCGAGGGGCAGCCCCAGCATTTT. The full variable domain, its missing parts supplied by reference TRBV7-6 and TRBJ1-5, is GAGVSQSPRYKVTKRGQDVALRCDPISGHVSLYWYRQALGQGPEFLTYFNYEAQQDKSGLPNDRFSAERPEGSISTLTIQRTEQRDSAMYRCASSPTEGQPQHFGDGTRLSIL.

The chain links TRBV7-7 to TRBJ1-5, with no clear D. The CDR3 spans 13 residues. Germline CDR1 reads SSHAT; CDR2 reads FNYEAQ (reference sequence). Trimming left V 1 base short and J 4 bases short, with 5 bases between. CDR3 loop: CASSLGPNQPQHF. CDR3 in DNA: TGTGCCAGCAGCTTAGGACCGAATCAGCCCCAGCATTTT.

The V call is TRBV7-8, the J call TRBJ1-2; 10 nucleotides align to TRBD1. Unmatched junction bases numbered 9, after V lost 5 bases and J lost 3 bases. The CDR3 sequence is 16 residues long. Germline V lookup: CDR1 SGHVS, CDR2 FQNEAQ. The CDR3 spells CASSVRQGALDYGYTF. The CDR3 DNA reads TGTGCCAGCAGCGTCAGACAGGGGGCGCTGGACTATGGCTACACCTTC.

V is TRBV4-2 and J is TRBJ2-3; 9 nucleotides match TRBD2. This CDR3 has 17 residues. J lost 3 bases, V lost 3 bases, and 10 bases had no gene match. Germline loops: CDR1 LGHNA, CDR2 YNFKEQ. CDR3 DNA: TGTGCCAGCAGCCACCCCCGGGGCGGGGGGGGTACAGATACGCAGTATTTT. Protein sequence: CASSHPRGGGGTDTQYF.